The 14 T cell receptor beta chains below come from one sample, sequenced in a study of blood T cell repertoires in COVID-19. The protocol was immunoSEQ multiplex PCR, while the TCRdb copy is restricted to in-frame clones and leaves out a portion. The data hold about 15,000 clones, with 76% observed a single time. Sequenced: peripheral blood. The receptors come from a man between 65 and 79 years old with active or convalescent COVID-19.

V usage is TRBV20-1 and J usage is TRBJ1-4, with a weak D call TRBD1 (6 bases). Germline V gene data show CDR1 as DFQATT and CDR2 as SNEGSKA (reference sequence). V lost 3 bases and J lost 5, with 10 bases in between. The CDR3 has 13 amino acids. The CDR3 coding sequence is TGCAGTGCTAGTTCCCAGGGGAATGAAAAACTGTTTTTT. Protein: CSASSQGNEKLFF.

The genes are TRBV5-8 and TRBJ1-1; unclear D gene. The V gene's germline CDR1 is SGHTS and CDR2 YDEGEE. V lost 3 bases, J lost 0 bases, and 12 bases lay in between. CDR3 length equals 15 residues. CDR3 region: CASSSVGRLNTEAFF. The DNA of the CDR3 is TGTGCCAGCAGCTCCGTCGGCAGGTTGAACACTGAAGCTTTCTTT. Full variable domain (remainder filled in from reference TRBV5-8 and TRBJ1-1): EAGVTQSPTHLIKTRGQQATLRCSPISGHTSVYWYQQALGLGLQFLLWYDEGEERNRGNFPPRFSGRQFPNYSSELNVNALELEDSALYLCASSSVGRLNTEAFFGQGTRLTVV.

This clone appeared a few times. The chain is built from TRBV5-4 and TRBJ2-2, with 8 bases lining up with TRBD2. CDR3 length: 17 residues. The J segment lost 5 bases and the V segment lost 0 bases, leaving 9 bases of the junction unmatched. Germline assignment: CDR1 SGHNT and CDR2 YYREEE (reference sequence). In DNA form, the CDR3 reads TGTGCCAGCAGCTTGGGGGTAGCGGGGCGAGGGACCGGGGAGCTGTTTTTT. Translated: CASSLGVAGRGTGELFF.

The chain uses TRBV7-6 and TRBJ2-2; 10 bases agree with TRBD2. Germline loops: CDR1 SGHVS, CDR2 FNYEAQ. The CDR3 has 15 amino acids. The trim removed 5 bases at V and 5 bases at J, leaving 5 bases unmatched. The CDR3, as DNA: TGTGCCAGCAGCGGGGTAGCGGGAGGTACCGGGGAGCTGTTTTTT. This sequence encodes CASSGVAGGTGELFF.

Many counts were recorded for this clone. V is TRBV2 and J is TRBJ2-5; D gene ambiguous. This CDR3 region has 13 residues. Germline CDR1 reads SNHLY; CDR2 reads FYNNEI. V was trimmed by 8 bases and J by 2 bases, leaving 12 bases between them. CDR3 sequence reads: CASAFADQETQYF. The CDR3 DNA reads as TGTGCCAGCGCCTTTGCGGATCAAGAGACCCAGTACTTC.

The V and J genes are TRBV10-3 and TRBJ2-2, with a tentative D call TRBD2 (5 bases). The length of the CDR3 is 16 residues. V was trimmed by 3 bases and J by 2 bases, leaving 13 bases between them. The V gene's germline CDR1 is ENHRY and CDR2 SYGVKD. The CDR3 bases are TGTGCCATCAGTGACGCGGGCTCGGGCAACACCGGGGAGCTGTTTTTT. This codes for CAISDAGSGNTGELFF.

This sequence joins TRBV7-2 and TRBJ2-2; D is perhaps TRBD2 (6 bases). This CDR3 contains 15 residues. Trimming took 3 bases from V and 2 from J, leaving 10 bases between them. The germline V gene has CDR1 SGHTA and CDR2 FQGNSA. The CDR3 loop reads CASSFGTPNTGELFF. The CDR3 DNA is TGTGCCAGCAGCTTCGGGACTCCTAACACCGGGGAGCTGTTTTTT.

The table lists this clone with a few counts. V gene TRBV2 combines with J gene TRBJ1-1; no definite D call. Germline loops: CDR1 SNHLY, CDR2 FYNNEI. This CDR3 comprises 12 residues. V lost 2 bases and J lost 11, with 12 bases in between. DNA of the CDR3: TGTGCCAGCAGTGAAAGGGAGGGCGTGGCTTTCTTT. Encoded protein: CASSEREGVAFF.

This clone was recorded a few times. CDR3 sequence: CASSPSPGINTEAFF. The CDR3, as DNA: TGCGCCAGCAGTCCCTCACCAGGGATAAACACTGAAGCTTTCTTT. The chain has TRBV5-1 and TRBJ1-1; D may be TRBD1 (5 bases). Germline V CDR1 and CDR2: SGHRS, YFSETQ. The CDR3 runs 15 residues. Deletions cut 5 bases from V and 2 bases from J, with 16 bases between.

The CDR3: CASRGQGTYNSPLHF. The CDR3 region has the DNA TGTGCCAGCAGGGGACAGGGGACCTATAATTCACCCCTCCACTTT. The rearrangement joins TRBV6-6 to TRBJ1-6, with 10 bases that match TRBD1. Germline CDR1 reads MNHNY; CDR2 reads SVGAGI (reference sequence). V lost 6 bases and J lost 2; bases outside the gene matches: 1. CDR3 length: 15 residues.

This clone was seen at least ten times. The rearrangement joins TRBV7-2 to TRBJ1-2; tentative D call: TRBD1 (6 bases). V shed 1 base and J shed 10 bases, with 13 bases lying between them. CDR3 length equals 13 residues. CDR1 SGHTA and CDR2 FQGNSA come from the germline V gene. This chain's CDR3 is CASSLVGAPYYTF. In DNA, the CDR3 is TGTGCCAGCAGCTTAGTGGGGGCCCCCTACTACACCTTC. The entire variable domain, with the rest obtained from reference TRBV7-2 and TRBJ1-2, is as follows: GAGVSQSPSNKVTEKGKDVELRCDPISGHTALYWYRQSLGQGLEFLIYFQGNSAPDKSGLPSDRFSAERTGGSVSTLTIQRTQQEDSAVYLCASSLVGAPYYTFGSGTRLTVV.

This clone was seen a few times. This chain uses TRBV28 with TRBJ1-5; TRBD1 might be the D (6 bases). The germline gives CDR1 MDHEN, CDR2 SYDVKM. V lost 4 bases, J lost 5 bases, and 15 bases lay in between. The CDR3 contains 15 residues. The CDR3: CASSSLQGGDQPQHF. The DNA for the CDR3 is TGTGCCAGCAGTTCCCTACAGGGTGGGGATCAGCCCCAGCATTTT.

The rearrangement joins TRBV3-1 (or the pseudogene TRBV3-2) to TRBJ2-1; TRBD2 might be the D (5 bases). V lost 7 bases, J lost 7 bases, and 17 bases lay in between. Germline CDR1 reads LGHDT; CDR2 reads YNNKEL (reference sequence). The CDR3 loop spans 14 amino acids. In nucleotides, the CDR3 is TGTGCCAGCACCAAAAGGGCGGGTTGGAATGAGCAGTTCTTC. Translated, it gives CASTKRAGWNEQFF.

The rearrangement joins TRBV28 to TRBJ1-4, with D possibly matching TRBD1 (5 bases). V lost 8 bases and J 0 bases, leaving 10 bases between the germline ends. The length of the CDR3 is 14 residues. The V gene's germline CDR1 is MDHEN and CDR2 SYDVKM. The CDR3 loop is CASLGGATNEKLFF. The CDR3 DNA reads TGTGCCAGCCTGGGGGGGGCAACTAATGAAAAACTGTTTTTT.